This T cell receptor beta chain was sequenced during a study of neurological immune-mediated disorders. Study-level results: The most TCR clonal expansion was seen in HTLV-1-associated myelopathy, whereas the least was seen in multiple sclerosis, below the level in healthy controls.

This clonotype showed up many times. Its antigen is unknown. With 6 bases removed from V and 8 bases from J, the gap between germline ends came to 13 bases. CDR3 size: 12 residues. The cDNA was synthesized by means of template-switch 5'RACE, which was carried out with 10-nucleotide random UMIs. TCRdb passed the 5' RACE reads through MiXCR, listing each CDR3 protein once. The sample lists roughly 30,000 distinct CDR3 sequences; under 6% were seen once. Libraries from sorted cells used 1 million T cells (CD4+ or CD8+). Specimen: CD4+ T cells from blood. The TCR originated in a woman in her 50s in good health. The V gene is TRBV12-3 or TRBV12-4, the J gene TRBJ1-1; D may be TRBD1 (5 bases). The CDR3 here is CASSNGQTEAFF. The CDR3 nucleotides are TGTGCCAGCAGCAACGGACAAACAGAAGCTTTCTTT.